This entry concerns a single T cell receptor (beta chain). Antigen specificity is unknown. The record originates from a study of lymphopenia after photon versus proton radiotherapy. The study, taken as a whole, reports: In patients who died, overall survival fell as post-nadir TCR diversity dropped more. Authors raise, but do not show, better survival with proton therapy. After the lymphocyte nadir, photon-treated repertoires showed oligoclonal expansion, especially of CD8+ Temra cells.

The CDR3 spans 13 residues. In germline, CDR1 is GTSNPN, CDR2 SVGIG (reference sequence). The ends were cut back, 2 bases at V and 7 bases at J, with 15 bases in the middle. Sequencing was performed with immunoSEQ multiplex PCR; in TCRdb, only in-frame clones are kept and a portion is missing. Of around 160,000 clones in the sample, 88% were seen once. The origin of this receptor is a man in his fifties or sixties with gastric cancer. The chain links TRBV30 to TRBJ2-7; D gene unclear. The sample in question was peripheral blood, obtained from a patient treated with photon-based radiotherapy. The CDR3 DNA reads TGTGCCTGGAGTAGTGTGGCGATAGAGGAGCAGTACTTC. Residues: CAWSSVAIEEQYF.